The 5 T cell receptor beta chains listed next were all sequenced from one sample in a study of cytomegalovirus exposure and HLA in healthy donors. Use of 60 Vbeta and 13 Jbeta primers characterized the PCR. Produced via immunoSEQ multiplex PCR; TCRdb's table is partial and in-frame only. This sample's table reports 35,000 to 45,000 clones. The sample taken for sequencing was PBMCs. These receptors were collected from a male donor in good health and CMV-seronegative.

Points on this clone: Compared with germline, one end of the junction differs, possibly owing to a read error. Within the sample, other DNA sequences also encode this same CDR3. V and J are TRBV18 and TRBJ1-1; D might be TRBD1 (6 bases). Germline V gives CDR1 KGHSH, CDR2 LQKENI. The CDR3 is 17 amino acids. The CDR3 loop reads CASSPVPHRAMNTEAFF. Written as DNA, the CDR3 is TGCGCCAGCTCACCTGTCCCCCACAGGGCCATGAACACTGAAGCTTTCTTT.

The chain has TRBV28 and TRBJ2-7; TRBD2 aligns across 10 bases. After removal of 4 bases from V and 3 bases from J, the junction contained 9 bases not matched to a gene. CDR3 length equals 16 residues. CDR1 is MDHEN and CDR2 is SYDVKM in the germline V gene. Here the CDR3 reads CASSWATSGASYEQYF. DNA of the CDR3: TGTGCCAGCAGTTGGGCAACTAGCGGGGCTAGCTACGAGCAGTACTTC. Based on the CDR3 plus reference TRBV28 and TRBJ2-7, the full variable domain is DVKVTQSSRYLVKRTGEKVFLECVQDMDHENMFWYRQDPGLGLRLIYFSYDVKMKEKGDIPEGYSVSREKKERFSLILESASTNQTSMYLCASSWATSGASYEQYFGPGTRLTVT.

The chain employs TRBV9 and TRBJ2-7; 11 bases match TRBD1. This CDR3 contains 14 residues. In germline, CDR1 is SGDLS, CDR2 YYNGEE. V was pared by 0 bases and J by 6 bases, with 2 bases of the junction left unmatched. The CDR3 coding sequence is TGTGCCAGCAGCGTAGGGGACAGGGGGACCGAGCAGTACTTC. This gives the protein CASSVGDRGTEQYF.

The chain has TRBV6-1 and TRBJ2-7, with 11 bases fitting TRBD2. The CDR3 runs 16 residues. Germline CDR1 MNHNS, CDR2 SASEGT. The V segment lost 2 bases and the J segment 1 base; nucleotides outside the gene matches: 4. CDR3 sequence reads: CASSELAGGRSYEQYF. CDR3 bases: TGTGCCAGCAGTGAATTAGCGGGGGGGCGTTCCTACGAGCAGTACTTC.

The chain is built from TRBV14 and TRBJ2-5, with 9 bases lining up with TRBD2. V lost 1 base and J lost 8; bases outside the gene matches: 11. The CDR3 totals 16 residues. Germline assignment: CDR1 SGHDN and CDR2 FVKESK. DNA for the CDR3: TGTGCCAGCAGCCAAGGCGGAGCGGGGGGCTTTCGAACCCAGTACTTC. Its translation is CASSQGGAGGFRTQYF.